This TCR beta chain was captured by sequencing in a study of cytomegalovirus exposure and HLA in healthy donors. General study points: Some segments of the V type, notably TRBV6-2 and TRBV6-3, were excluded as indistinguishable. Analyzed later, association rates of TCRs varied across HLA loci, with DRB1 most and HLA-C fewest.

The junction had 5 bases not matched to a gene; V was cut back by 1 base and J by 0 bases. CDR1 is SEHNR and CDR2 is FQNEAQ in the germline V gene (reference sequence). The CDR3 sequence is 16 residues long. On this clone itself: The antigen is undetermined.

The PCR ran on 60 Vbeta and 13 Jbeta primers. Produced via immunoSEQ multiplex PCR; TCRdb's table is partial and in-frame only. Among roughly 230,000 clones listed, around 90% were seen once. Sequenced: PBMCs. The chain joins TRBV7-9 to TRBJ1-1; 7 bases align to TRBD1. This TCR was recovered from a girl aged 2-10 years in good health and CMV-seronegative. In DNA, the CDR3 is TGTGCCAGCAGCTTAGTCGGGACAGCCATGAACACTGAAGCTTTCTTT. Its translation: CASSLVGTAMNTEAFF.